These 14 T cell receptor beta chains were all obtained from the same sample, sequenced in a study of blood T cell repertoires in COVID-19. Sequencing used immunoSEQ multiplex PCR; TCRdb keeps in-frame clones, though not all of them. Among around 340,000 clones, 89% were seen once, and the ten largest hold over 3.5%. The sequenced sample was peripheral blood. The receptors here all came from an older woman with COVID-19, enrolled during active disease.

The chain links TRBV3-1 (or the pseudogene TRBV3-2) to TRBJ2-1; D may be TRBD2 (5 bases). Per the germline V gene, CDR1 is LGHDT and CDR2 is YNNKEL (reference sequence). V was cut by 8 bases and J by 10 bases, with 12 bases left in between. The CDR3 has 11 residues. CDR3 nucleotides: TGTGCCAGCTCCTCGGGAACGGAGCAGTTCTTC. It specifies CASSSGTEQFF.

V gene TRBV5-1 combines with J gene TRBJ2-3; D gene uncertain. V shed 2 bases and J shed 0 bases, with 10 bases lying between them. CDR3 size: 15 residues. Per germline, CDR1 SGHRS and CDR2 YFSETQ. The CDR3 DNA reads TGCGCCAGCAGCTTCGGGTCAGTTAGCACAGATACGCAGTATTTT. It specifies CASSFGSVSTDTQYF. Looking up the rest from reference TRBV5-1 and TRBJ2-3 gives the full variable domain: KAGVTQTPRYLIKTRGQQVTLSCSPISGHRSVSWYQQTPGQGLQFLFEYFSETQRNKGNFPGRFSGRQFSNSRSEMNVSTLELGDSALYLCASSFGSVSTDTQYFGPGTRLTVL.

The V gene is TRBV9, the J gene TRBJ2-2, with 9 bases matching TRBD1. With V trimmed by 2 bases and J by 4 bases, 6 bases remained unmatched. The CDR3 spans 16 residues. Germline CDR1 and CDR2: SGDLS and YYNGEE. The CDR3 loop reads CASSVDRGSGTGELFF. The CDR3 DNA reads as TGTGCCAGCAGCGTCGACAGGGGGTCGGGCACCGGGGAGCTGTTTTTT.

This chain uses TRBV19 with TRBJ1-1, with D tentatively TRBD1 (5 bases). Germline lookup yields CDR1 LNHDA and CDR2 SQIVND (reference sequence). There are 13 residues in the CDR3. Trimming pared 5 bases from V and 5 bases from J, leaving 12 bases between. The CDR3 is CASSAGMVTEAFF. CDR3 sequence (DNA): TGTGCCAGTAGTGCAGGGATGGTGACTGAAGCTTTCTTT.

The chain has TRBV6-5 and TRBJ1-6, with a weak D call TRBD1 (5 bases). CDR1 MNHEY and CDR2 SVGAGI come from the germline V gene. The V and J ends lost 4 bases and 0 bases respectively, with 10 bases between them. The CDR3 loop spans 16 amino acids. The CDR3 coding sequence is TGTGCCAGCAGTTCGCAGACAGACTCCTATAATTCACCCCTCCACTTT. Translation gives CASSSQTDSYNSPLHF.

This chain links TRBV5-1 with TRBJ2-1, with D perhaps TRBD2 (8 bases). The V gene's germline CDR1 is SGHRS and CDR2 YFSETQ. Trimming took off 4 bases at V and 9 bases at J, with 20 bases between the two ends. The CDR3 totals 15 residues. Here the CDR3 reads CASSREGAGGTEQFF. CDR3 sequence (DNA): TGCGCCAGCAGCCGGGAGGGGGCAGGGGGAACTGAGCAGTTCTTC. Together with reference TRBV5-1 and TRBJ2-1, the CDR3 gives the full variable domain: KAGVTQTPRYLIKTRGQQVTLSCSPISGHRSVSWYQQTPGQGLQFLFEYFSETQRNKGNFPGRFSGRQFSNSRSEMNVSTLELGDSALYLCASSREGAGGTEQFFGPGTRLTVL.

The chain employs TRBV19 and TRBJ2-3; 8 bases map to TRBD1. The CDR3 is 16 residues long. V dropped 7 bases and J dropped 1; count of bases not matched to a gene: 10. The V gene's germline CDR1 is LNHDA and CDR2 SQIVND (reference sequence). The CDR3: CASTDPRGQGTDTQYF. CDR3 in DNA: TGTGCCAGTACAGATCCTCGGGGACAGGGCACAGATACGCAGTATTTT.

The chain uses TRBV6-5 and TRBJ1-2; 8 bases align to TRBD1. With V trimmed by 6 bases and J by 5 bases, 8 bases remained unmatched. CDR1 and CDR2 (germline): MNHEY, SVGAGI. This CDR3 has 14 residues. The CDR3 region has the DNA TGTGCCAGCAGGGAGGTGGGACAGGCTTATGGCTACACCTTC. Translated: CASREVGQAYGYTF.

The rearrangement joins TRBV3-1 (or the pseudogene TRBV3-2) to TRBJ1-6; D unclear. The CDR3 covers 15 residues. Germline V gives CDR1 LGHDT, CDR2 YNNKEL (reference sequence). The V gene lost 1 base and the J gene lost 4 bases, with 8 bases spanning the gap. In nucleotides, the CDR3 is TGTGCCAGCAGCCAAGTGGGCCCGTATAATTCACCCCTCCACTTT. Encoded protein: CASSQVGPYNSPLHF.

The chain recombines TRBV30 with TRBJ1-5, with D perhaps TRBD1 (6 bases). The germline V and J ends were trimmed by 0 bases and 7 bases, with 19 bases remaining between them. Germline assignment: CDR1 GTSNPN and CDR2 SVGIG (reference sequence). This CDR3 comprises 16 residues. The CDR3 DNA reads TGTGCCTGGAGTGTCCCCGCCATGGGGGCCCGGCAGCCCCAGCATTTT. It translates to CAWSVPAMGARQPQHF.

The chain carries TRBV2 and TRBJ2-1, with TRBD2 matching 8 bases. CDR3 length: 14 residues. Germline V CDR1 and CDR2: SNHLY, FYNNEI. V lost 6 bases and J lost 4; bases outside the gene matches: 5. The DNA of the CDR3 is TGTGCCAGCAGGCCACCGGGAGGGTACAATGAGCAGTTCTTC. It codes for CASRPPGGYNEQFF.

The rearrangement uses TRBV25-1 and TRBJ1-3; TRBD1 might be the D (5 bases). Germline V CDR1 and CDR2: MGHDK, SYGVNS. The CDR3 is 12 amino acids. V was cut by 8 bases and J by 2 bases, with 7 bases left in between. CDR3 DNA sequence: TGTGCCAGCGGAGGGGCTGGAAACACCATATATTTT. Translating it yields CASGGAGNTIYF.

Many counts were recorded for this clone. V is TRBV5-1 and J is TRBJ1-1, with 9 positions matching TRBD1. CDR1 is SGHRS and CDR2 is YFSETQ in the germline V gene. Trimming at V came to 0 bases and at J to 8 bases, leaving 2 bases not matched to a gene. The CDR3 contains 13 residues. The CDR3 reads CASSLGDREEAFF. CDR3 nucleotide sequence: TGCGCCAGCAGCTTGGGGGACAGGGAAGAAGCTTTCTTT.

The V gene is TRBV6-5, the J gene TRBJ1-4; D possibly corresponds to TRBD1 (5 bases). In germline, CDR1 is MNHEY, CDR2 SVGAGI. V was pared by 8 bases and J by 5 bases, with 12 bases between. The CDR3 sequence is 13 residues long. In DNA, the CDR3 is TGTGCCAGCGAGAGACAGATGAATGAAAAACTGTTTTTT. This encodes CASERQMNEKLFF.